This T cell receptor beta chain stems from a study of T-cell memory formation after mild COVID-19. As for this clonotype: The antigen remains unidentified.

Study results and limitations: The SARS-CoV-2 specificity of second-wave clones reaching peak at day 37 remained unverified. Largely, contracting CD4+ clones fell within CM and EM, and contracting CD8+ clones within EMRA. Clones contracting over day 15 to 85 were CD4/CD8 balanced, with later expanders leaning CD4+. Within pre-infection memory, some responding clones were found, suggesting cross-reactive memory joined.

TCRdb passed the 5' RACE reads through MiXCR, listing each CDR3 protein once. The sample holds about 560,000 distinct CDR3 sequences, about 20% seen once. The CDR3 totals 16 residues. V was clipped by 2 bases and J by 5 bases, with 17 bases between them. Germline assignment: CDR1 LNHNV and CDR2 YYDKDF (reference sequence). The sample comprised PBMCs or a T cell subset sorted from them (not recorded which). The chain is built from TRBV15 and TRBJ2-3; D is possibly TRBD2 (7 bases). This clonotype was obtained from an adult woman who had mild COVID-19 (a few samples of this study predate the infection). Cell type and time point are not known. CDR3 sequence reads: CATSRFLGGGQDTQYF. The CDR3 DNA follows: TGTGCCACCAGCAGATTCCTAGGGGGGGGGCAAGATACGCAGTATTTT.